The 25 T cell receptor beta chains below come from one sample, sequenced in a study of cytomegalovirus exposure and HLA in healthy donors. PCR involved 60 Vbeta and 13 Jbeta primers. Profiling relied on immunoSEQ multiplex PCR, and the TCRdb table lists in-frame clones only, not all of them. The data hold roughly 100,000 clones, with 80% observed a single time. Sequencing used PBMCs. All receptors derive from a man aged 30-40 years in good health and CMV-seropositive.

The J gene is TRBJ1-1, the V gene TRBV6-5; D might be TRBD1 (5 bases). Germline assignment: CDR1 MNHEY and CDR2 SVGAGI. This CDR3 is 15 amino acids long. V was trimmed by 2 bases and J by 5 bases, leaving 15 bases between them. CDR3 in DNA: TGTGCCAGCAGTTACCTCCGGGGGTCCGGAACTGAAGCTTTCTTT. Amino acid sequence: CASSYLRGSGTEAFF.

The chain employs TRBV29-1 and TRBJ1-1; D ambiguous. From germline, CDR1 is SQVTM and CDR2 ANQGSEA. V lost 5 bases, J lost 4 bases, and 11 bases lay in between. This CDR3 region has 12 residues. CDR3 DNA sequence: TGCAGCGTTTCGGGAGGGAGCACTGAAGCTTTCTTT. This codes for CSVSGGSTEAFF.

This clone was detected a few times. The chain couples TRBV5-8 to TRBJ2-5, with D tentatively TRBD1 (5 bases). The assigned J gene may be wrong: the sequence end matches TRBJ2-7 better. Germline V lookup: CDR1 SGHTS, CDR2 YDEGEE. CDR3 length: 14 amino acids. The CDR3 nucleotides are TGTGCCAGCAGTCCCCACAGGAGCTCCTACGAGCAGTACTTC. It encodes CASSPHRSSYEQYF.

This chain connects TRBV28 to TRBJ2-3; D may be TRBD2 (5 bases). The CDR3 covers 16 residues. Germline V gene lookup returns CDR1 MDHEN and CDR2 SYDVKM. With 4 bases removed from V and 0 bases from J, the gap between germline ends came to 14 bases. This chain's CDR3 is CASSSSGQPSTDTQYF. CDR3 sequence (DNA): TGTGCCAGCAGTTCAAGCGGCCAACCTAGCACAGATACGCAGTATTTT.

The rearrangement joins TRBV11-2 to TRBJ1-2, with D possibly being TRBD1 (5 bases). CDR3 length: 11 residues. Looked up from germline, CDR1 is SGHAT and CDR2 is FQNNGV. V dropped 5 bases and J dropped 8 bases, with 9 bases sitting between them. In DNA form, the CDR3 reads TGTGCCAGCAGCAGGGGTTACGGCTACACCTTC. Amino acid sequence: CASSRGYGYTF.

Worth noting for this clone: A read error may produce the germline difference seen at one junction end. The chain recombines TRBV4-2 with TRBJ2-3, with a possible D match to TRBD2 (6 bases). The CDR3 length is 16 residues. Per germline, CDR1 LGHNA and CDR2 YNFKEQ. The CDR3 loop is CASSQDTPRGSDMQYF. The CDR3 coding sequence is TGTGCCAGCAGCCAAGATACCCCGCGGGGCTCAGATATGCAGTATTTT.

This chain uses TRBV11-2 with TRBJ1-5; 8 bases fit TRBD1. CDR1 and CDR2 (germline): SGHAT, FQNNGV. The CDR3 is 16 residues long. V lost 5 bases and J lost 2; bases outside the gene matches: 8. The CDR3 region is CASSPRTGWRNQPQHF. In nucleotides, the CDR3 is TGTGCCAGCAGCCCCCGGACAGGGTGGCGCAATCAGCCCCAGCATTTT.

This clone has more than one count but fewer than ten. This chain links TRBV18 with TRBJ2-5; no firm D call. Germline CDR1 is KGHSH and CDR2 is LQKENI. V was cut by 3 bases and J by 2 bases, with 4 bases left in between. This CDR3 spans 12 amino acids. In DNA form, the CDR3 reads TGTGCCAGCTCACCTATTCAAGAGACCCAGTACTTC. This encodes CASSPIQETQYF.

The chain joins TRBV15 to TRBJ2-4; 7 bases match TRBD2. From germline, CDR1 is LNHNV and CDR2 YYDKDF (reference sequence). V lost 0 bases and J lost 8; bases outside the gene matches: 13. The CDR3 is 17 amino acids. The CDR3 sequence: CATSRDPVGGMTDIQYF. In DNA form, the CDR3 reads TGTGCCACCAGCAGAGACCCGGTGGGGGGGATGACGGACATTCAGTACTTC. Filled out from reference TRBV15 and TRBJ2-4, the complete variable domain reads DAMVIQNPRYQVTQFGKPVTLSCSQTLNHNVMYWYQQKSSQAPKLLFHYYDKDFNNEADTPDNFQSRRPNTSFCFLDIRSPGLGDTAMYLCATSRDPVGGMTDIQYFGAGTRLSVL.

This chain links TRBV11-2 with TRBJ1-2; maybe TRBD1 (6 bases). Germline V gene data show CDR1 as SGHAT and CDR2 as FQNNGV. V was cut by 4 bases and J by 4 bases, with 19 bases left in between. The CDR3 extends over 16 amino acids. This CDR3 is CASSSPRTVRSYGYTF. CDR3 in DNA: TGTGCCAGCAGCTCCCCTCGGACAGTAAGGAGCTATGGCTACACCTTC.

V and J are TRBV2 and TRBJ2-3; tentative D call: TRBD2 (6 bases). Germline V lookup: CDR1 SNHLY, CDR2 FYNNEI. CDR3 length: 14 residues. V dropped 6 bases and J dropped 4 bases, with 14 bases sitting between them. The CDR3: CASRVGGVSDTQYF. Written as DNA, the CDR3 is TGTGCCAGCAGAGTCGGAGGGGTATCAGATACGCAGTATTTT.

This chain connects TRBV4-1 to TRBJ1-4, with TRBD1 identical over 12 bases. CDR3 length: 19 amino acids. Germline V gene lookup returns CDR1 MGHRA and CDR2 YSYEKL. V shed 5 bases and J 5 bases; nucleotides not matched to a gene: 15. CDR3 sequence (DNA): TGCGCCAGCAGCGCCCATTCCGGGACAGGGGGCGCGGGGAATGAAAAACTGTTTTTT. Its protein product is CASSAHSGTGGAGNEKLFF.

A single count supports this clone. The V gene is TRBV25-1, the J gene TRBJ2-4, with D possibly being TRBD1 (5 bases). This CDR3 contains 14 residues. V lost 5 bases to trimming and J lost 7 bases, with 15 bases between them. Looked up from germline, CDR1 is MGHDK and CDR2 is SYGVNS. The CDR3 spells CASSRQGVNNIQYF. CDR3 bases: TGTGCCAGCAGTCGCCAGGGCGTTAACAACATTCAGTACTTC.

The chain joins TRBV6-6 to TRBJ1-4, with 7 bases that match TRBD1. CDR3 length equals 14 residues. CDR1 is MNHNY and CDR2 is SVGAGI in the germline V gene (reference sequence). J was trimmed by 8 bases and V by 5 bases; bases with no gene match: 8. This CDR3 is CASSDRAEGEKLFF. CDR3 DNA: TGTGCCAGCAGTGACAGGGCCGAAGGGGAAAAACTGTTTTTT.

This chain joins TRBV4-1 and TRBJ2-1, with TRBD1 identical over 7 bases. This CDR3 is built from 17 residues. V gave up 4 bases and J gave up 0 bases; unmatched junction bases: 9. Per germline, CDR1 MGHRA and CDR2 YSYEKL. The CDR3 nucleotides are TGCGCCAGCAGCCCTCAACCGACAGGGAGCTCCTACAATGAGCAGTTCTTC. It translates to CASSPQPTGSSYNEQFF.

The chain recombines TRBV5-1 with TRBJ1-4, with D perhaps TRBD1 (5 bases). Germline lookup yields CDR1 SGHRS and CDR2 YFSETQ. V was trimmed by 4 bases and J by 4 bases, leaving 11 bases between them. This CDR3 region has 14 residues. Here the CDR3 reads CASSVGASNEKLFF. The DNA for the CDR3 is TGCGCCAGCAGCGTAGGGGCAAGTAATGAAAAACTGTTTTTT.

The table lists this clone with a few counts. This chain links TRBV30 with TRBJ1-1; 10 bases are shared with TRBD1. The CDR3 has 14 amino acids. V was pared by 8 bases and J by 1 base, with 7 bases of the junction left unmatched. The germline V gene has CDR1 GTSNPN and CDR2 SVGIG (reference sequence). The CDR3 here is CALGQGGTNTEAFF. The CDR3, as DNA: TGTGCCCTAGGACAGGGGGGTACGAACACTGAAGCTTTCTTT.

The gene calls are TRBV18 and TRBJ1-2; 7 positions agree with TRBD1. The CDR3 runs 14 residues. The trim removed 5 bases at V and 1 base at J, leaving 4 bases unmatched. Germline lookup yields CDR1 KGHSH and CDR2 LQKENI. Here the CDR3 DNA reads TGTGCCAGCTCAGGACAGGACAATAACTATGGCTACACCTTC. It translates to CASSGQDNNYGYTF.

As DNA, the CDR3 is TGTGCCAGTAGTTACGGACAGGGAGCCGGGGAGCTGTTTTTT. Amino acid sequence: CASSYGQGAGELFF. This chain uses TRBV19 with TRBJ2-2; 8 bases align to TRBD1. Germline lookup yields CDR1 LNHDA and CDR2 SQIVND (reference sequence). J lost 6 bases, V lost 5 bases, and 5 bases had no gene match. This CDR3 has 14 amino acids.

This clone has more than one count but fewer than ten. The chain employs TRBV28 and TRBJ2-7, with 8 nucleotides matching TRBD1. Germline V CDR1 and CDR2: MDHEN, SYDVKM. J lost 5 bases, V lost 6 bases, and 9 bases had no gene match. This CDR3 region has 14 residues. CDR3 bases: TGTGCCAGCAGGGTACCAGGGGGCAGGGACGAGCAGTACTTC. This codes for CASRVPGGRDEQYF.

This clone was seen a handful of times. V and J are TRBV19 and TRBJ2-7; 8 bases are a match to TRBD2. This CDR3 is 16 amino acids long. The germline CDR1 and CDR2 sequences are LNHDA and SQIVND (reference sequence). The V gene end was trimmed by 3 bases and the J gene end by 0 bases; junction bases not matched to a gene: 7. The CDR3 DNA follows: TGTGCCAGTAGTATGCGCGGGGGGTCTAGCTCCTACGAGCAGTACTTC. This translates into CASSMRGGSSSYEQYF. Based on the CDR3 plus reference TRBV19 and TRBJ2-7, the full variable domain is DGGITQSPKYLFRKEGQNVTLSCEQNLNHDAMYWYRQDPGQGLRLIYYSQIVNDFQKGDIAEGYSVSREKKESFPLTVTSAQKNPTAFYLCASSMRGGSSSYEQYFGPGTRLTVT.

The rearrangement joins TRBV7-6 to TRBJ2-1; 8 nucleotides line up with TRBD2. Germline assignment: CDR1 SGHVS and CDR2 FNYEAQ. The trim removed 0 bases at V and 0 bases at J, leaving 4 bases unmatched. The CDR3 is 17 amino acids. In nucleotides, the CDR3 is TGTGCCAGCAGCTTAGCGGGCGGGGGGCCCTCCTACAATGAGCAGTTCTTC. Translation gives CASSLAGGGPSYNEQFF.

This sequence joins TRBV5-6 and TRBJ1-5; 9 positions match TRBD1. V lost 4 bases to trimming and J lost 2 bases; unmatched junction nucleotides: 4. CDR3 length equals 15 residues. Per the germline V gene, CDR1 is SGHDT and CDR2 is YYEEEE. CDR3 coding DNA: TGTGCCAGCAGCCCACAGGGGGCTGGCAATCAGCCCCAGCATTTT. It encodes CASSPQGAGNQPQHF. Looking up the rest from reference TRBV5-6 and TRBJ1-5 gives the full variable domain: DAGVTQSPTHLIKTRGQQVTLRCSPKSGHDTVSWYQQALGQGPQFIFQYYEEEERQRGNFPDRFSGHQFPNYSSELNVNALLLGDSALYLCASSPQGAGNQPQHFGDGTRLSIL.

This chain joins TRBV7-9 and TRBJ1-6; 7 bases align to TRBD1. From germline, CDR1 is SEHNR and CDR2 FQNEAQ (reference sequence). CDR3 size: 14 residues. Trimming took 3 bases from V and 4 from J; bases not matched to a gene: 0. Here the CDR3 DNA reads TGTGCCAGCAGCTTGACAGGGTATAATTCACCCCTCCACTTT. This gives the protein CASSLTGYNSPLHF. Supplemented by reference TRBV7-9 and TRBJ1-6, the full variable domain reads DTGVSQNPRHKITKRGQNVTFRCDPISEHNRLYWYRQTLGQGPEFLTYFQNEAQLEKSRLLSDRFSAERPKGSFSTLEIQRTEQGDSAMYLCASSLTGYNSPLHFGNGTRLTVT.

The chain recombines TRBV2 with TRBJ1-5; no reliable D call. CDR1 and CDR2 (germline): SNHLY, FYNNEI. V was trimmed by 1 base and J by 7 bases, leaving 8 bases between them. There are 13 residues in the CDR3. The CDR3 region has the DNA TGTGCCAGCAGTGAAGGGGCACCCCAGCCCCAGCATTTT. It codes for CASSEGAPQPQHF.